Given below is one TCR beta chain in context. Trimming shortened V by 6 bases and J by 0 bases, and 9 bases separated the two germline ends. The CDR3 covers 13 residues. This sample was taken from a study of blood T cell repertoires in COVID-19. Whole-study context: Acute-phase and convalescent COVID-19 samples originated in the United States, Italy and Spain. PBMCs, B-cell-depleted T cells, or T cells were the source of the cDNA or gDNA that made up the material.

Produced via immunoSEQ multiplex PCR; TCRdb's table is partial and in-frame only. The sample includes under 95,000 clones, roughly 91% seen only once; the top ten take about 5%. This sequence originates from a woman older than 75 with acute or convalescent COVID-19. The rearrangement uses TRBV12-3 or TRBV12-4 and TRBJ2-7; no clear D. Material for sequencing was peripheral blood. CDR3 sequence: CASSLYLSYEQYF. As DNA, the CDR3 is TGTGCCAGCAGCCTCTACCTCTCCTACGAGCAGTACTTC.